Following are 9 T cell receptor beta chains from one sample sequenced in a study of shared clonotypes between healthy human individuals. Clones were sequenced by immunoSEQ multiplex PCR, and TCRdb holds only the in-frame ones, with some missing. The sample lists approximately 1,500,000 clones; roughly 95% were seen once. The sequencing sample was made of naive CD4+ T cells sorted from blood. The subset denotes: CD45RA+ positively selected. Source of these receptors: a man younger than 45 in good health.

The rearrangement uses TRBV7-2 and TRBJ2-7, with D possibly being TRBD2 (5 bases). V lost 5 bases and J lost 3, with 14 bases in between. The CDR3 is 14 residues long. Per germline, CDR1 SGHTA and CDR2 FQGNSA. The CDR3, as DNA: TGTGCCAGCAGCCGGATCGGACGGGACTACGAGCAGTACTTC. Its protein is CASSRIGRDYEQYF. The variable domain in full, completed from reference TRBV7-2 and TRBJ2-7, reads GAGVSQSPSNKVTEKGKDVELRCDPISGHTALYWYRQSLGQGLEFLIYFQGNSAPDKSGLPSDRFSAERTGGSVSTLTIQRTQQEDSAVYLCASSRIGRDYEQYFGPGTRLTVT.

The V gene is TRBV28, the J gene TRBJ2-7; TRBD2 is a possible D gene (5 bases). The CDR3 covers 14 residues. Trimming took off 4 bases at V and 10 bases at J, with 20 bases between the two ends. CDR1 is MDHEN and CDR2 is SYDVKM in the germline V gene. CDR3 loop: CASSWSGGPLSQYF. The CDR3, as DNA: TGTGCCAGCAGTTGGAGTGGCGGGCCTTTATCACAGTACTTC.

This rearrangement joins TRBV7-2 to TRBJ1-2, with TRBD1 identical over 8 bases. CDR1 SGHTA and CDR2 FQGNSA come from the germline V gene. The trim removed 5 bases at V and 1 base at J, leaving 15 bases unmatched. The CDR3 loop spans 18 amino acids. CDR3 region: CASSTGWTGMRDNYGYTF. Written as DNA, the CDR3 is TGTGCCAGCAGCACGGGATGGACAGGGATGAGGGATAACTATGGCTACACCTTC.

This chain connects TRBV10-3 to TRBJ2-3; the match to TRBD2 covers 12 bases. CDR3 length: 13 residues. J gave up 7 bases and V 8 bases, and 4 bases lay outside the gene matches. Germline assignment: CDR1 ENHRY and CDR2 SYGVKD. CDR3 DNA sequence: TGTGCCATCGGGGGACTAGCGGGTTATACGCAGTATTTT. Protein sequence: CAIGGLAGYTQYF.

The J gene is TRBJ2-5, the V gene TRBV2; 10 bases line up with TRBD2. CDR3 length: 14 residues. V lost 6 bases to trimming and J lost 4 bases; unmatched junction nucleotides: 5. The germline gives CDR1 SNHLY, CDR2 FYNNEI. CDR3 loop: CASRGLAHGETQYF. The CDR3 DNA reads as TGTGCCAGCAGGGGACTAGCGCACGGAGAGACCCAGTACTTC.

The chain recombines TRBV19 with TRBJ1-1; D is ambiguous. The germline CDR1 and CDR2 sequences are LNHDA and SQIVND (reference sequence). The V end lost 5 bases, the J end lost 3 bases, and 10 bases lay between the germline ends. This CDR3 comprises 13 residues. CDR3 in amino acids: CASSELADTEAFF. The CDR3 DNA is TGTGCCAGTAGTGAGCTAGCCGACACTGAAGCTTTCTTT.

The CDR3: CASSARQGYTDTQYF. CDR3 bases: TGTGCCAGCAGCGCTAGACAGGGATACACAGATACGCAGTATTTT. V is TRBV9 and J is TRBJ2-3, with 7 bases identical to TRBD1. The ends lost 3 bases at V and 2 bases at J; junction bases unmatched: 6. The CDR3 is 15 residues long. Germline CDR1 SGDLS, CDR2 YYNGEE.

The chain uses TRBV27 and TRBJ1-3; D gene ambiguous. Trimming left V 3 bases short and J 5 bases short, with 14 bases between. Germline V gene lookup returns CDR1 MNHEY and CDR2 SMNVEV (reference sequence). CDR3 length: 15 residues. The CDR3 DNA reads as TGTGCCAGCAGTTTTAGCCGGGGAGCTAGAAACACCATATATTTT. This gives the protein CASSFSRGARNTIYF.

V usage is TRBV9 and J usage is TRBJ2-2, with 7 nucleotides matching TRBD2. Germline loops: CDR1 SGDLS, CDR2 YYNGEE. With V trimmed by 4 bases and J by 6 bases, 9 bases remained unmatched. The CDR3 is 15 amino acids. The DNA of the CDR3 is TGTGCCAGCAGCCCTCGGACTAGTCTCGCCGGGGAGCTGTTTTTT. Translating it yields CASSPRTSLAGELFF. The full variable domain, completed using reference TRBV9 and TRBJ2-2, is DSGVTQTPKHLITATGQRVTLRCSPRSGDLSVYWYQQSLDQGLQFLIQYYNGEERAKGNILERFSAQQFPDLHSELNLSSLELGDSALYFCASSPRTSLAGELFFGEGSRLTVL.